This T cell receptor beta chain originates from a study of T cells in Graves' hyperthyroidism and ophthalmopathy. Overall study findings and caveats: In the analysis, a 13 V-J model separated ophthalmopathy from stable hyperthyroidism. Most thyroid clonotypes expanded above 0.001 appeared in blood too.

The table lists this clonotype with many counts. The antigen remains unidentified. The ends lost 2 bases at V and 1 base at J; junction bases unmatched: 9. This CDR3 region has 17 residues. Thyroid ultrasound, orbital computed tomography, clinical symptoms, and serum thyroxine and TRAb underpinned diagnoses. RNA transcripts provided the source from which TCR beta CDR3 regions were amplified. Researchers ran a first-round RT-PCR on the TCR CDR3 using the HTBI primer set. TCRdb re-called the multiplex PCR reads through MiXCR, storing one row per CDR3 protein. The data contain almost 250,000 distinct CDR3 sequences, about 25% of them singletons.

This chain uses TRBV12-3 or TRBV12-4 with TRBJ1-2; 8 bases agree with TRBD1. The material sequenced was blood. This clonotype originated in a woman aged 40 to 50 with Graves' ophthalmopathy. CDR3 loop: CASSLRGRTGINYGYTF. The CDR3 DNA reads as TGTGCCAGCAGTTTAAGGGGGCGGACAGGGATTAACTATGGCTACACCTTC.